In its sample, the clone carrying this T cell receptor (beta chain) was seen a few times. No antigen is known for it. This entry is derived from a study of beta chain features in type 1 diabetes. The sequenced template was cDNA made from the entire isolated RNA. The read count averaged around 4 million across naive, central memory and regulatory T cell samples. Some clones are missing from TCRdb's copy, which holds only in-frame ones; the method was immunoSEQ multiplex PCR. This repertoire shows about 260,000 clones, about a fifth found once; its top ten account for about 0.028%. Study results and caveats: A moderate, significant TCRB CDR3 shortening appeared in type 1 diabetes across four CD4+ subsets.

The CDR3 spans 16 residues. The germline V gene has CDR1 LGHNA and CDR2 YSLEER. V lost 0 bases, J lost 4 bases, and 13 bases lay in between. Sequencing input: naive CD4+ T cells from blood. The receptor's source is a woman in her thirties or forties with type 1 diabetes. The chain recombines TRBV4-3 with TRBJ2-1; TRBD1 is a possible D gene (6 bases). The CDR3 loop is CASSQEEGGPYNEQFF. The DNA for the CDR3 is TGCGCCAGCAGCCAAGAAGAAGGGGGTCCTTACAATGAGCAGTTCTTC.